The sample holds one count of the clone carrying this T cell receptor (beta chain). Unstimulated naive, memory, effector memory and TEMRA subsets underwent sequencing in three donor pairs. This record belongs to a study of siplizumab effects on memory and regulatory T cells. The V end lost 0 bases, the J end lost 6 bases, and 17 bases lay between the germline ends. The CDR3 totals 16 residues. Looked up from germline, CDR1 is SGDLS and CDR2 is YYNGEE. TCRdb's table, derived via immunoSEQ multiplex PCR, lists solely in-frame clones and lacks some. The data hold 70,000 to 100,000 clones, with approximately 97% observed a single time.

The sequencing input was naive CD4+ T cells sorted from blood. This chain connects TRBV9 to TRBJ2-3, with a possible D match to TRBD2 (6 bases). The origin of this receptor is a human donor in good health. The CDR3 loop reads CASSVGVGLNTDTQYF. For the CDR3, the DNA is TGTGCCAGCAGCGTAGGAGTAGGACTAAACACGGATACGCAGTATTTT.